Below, one T cell receptor beta chain is given with its context. The antigen is not known. Both CD4+ and CD8+ T cells were negatively isolated, and TEMRA cells underwent FACS enrichment. There are 14 residues in the CDR3. Germline loops: CDR1 LNHDA, CDR2 SQIVND (reference sequence). The germline V and J ends were trimmed by 5 bases and 11 bases, with 21 bases remaining between them. The sample originates from a study of CD8 T cells in Susac syndrome. Random hexamers were used to reverse transcribe the RNA input (about 0.45 to 1 ug). Multiplex PCR with immunoSEQ amplified the TCR beta CDR3 across 54 Vbeta and 13 Jbeta. TCRdb called the immunoSEQ multiplex PCR reads again in MiXCR, with one record for every CDR3 protein. The sample consists of some 180,000 distinct CDR3 sequences, roughly nine tenths of them appearing once. Study-wide results and limits: CD4+ repertoires of Susac syndrome patients lacked detectable clonal expansion.

The sequenced sample was CD4+ T cells from PBMCs. The sequence was collected from a human donor with Susac syndrome. The chain uses TRBV19 and TRBJ1-1, with D unresolved. The DNA of the CDR3 is TGTGCCAGTAGTTACGACGGGCCTAGTGGTTTGGCTTTCTTT. This sequence encodes CASSYDGPSGLAFF.